This T cell receptor (beta chain) was captured in a study of blood T cell repertoires in COVID-19. From germline, CDR1 is MGHRA and CDR2 YSYEKL. V was clipped by 0 bases and J by 8 bases, with 11 bases between them. This CDR3 is 15 amino acids long. Measured with immunoSEQ multiplex PCR; TCRdb has only the in-frame clones, and not every one. Found here are about 300,000 clones, around 92% of them singletons; the top ten hold roughly 2.9%. The sequenced material came from PBMCs or T cells enriched from blood (not recorded which). The chain recombines TRBV4-1 with TRBJ1-6, with D uncertain. The receptor was derived from a woman in her fifties or sixties who had been exposed to COVID-19. The CDR3 DNA reads TGCGCCAGCAGCCAAGATGGCTCGAATTATTCACCCCTCCACTTT. It specifies CASSQDGSNYSPLHF.